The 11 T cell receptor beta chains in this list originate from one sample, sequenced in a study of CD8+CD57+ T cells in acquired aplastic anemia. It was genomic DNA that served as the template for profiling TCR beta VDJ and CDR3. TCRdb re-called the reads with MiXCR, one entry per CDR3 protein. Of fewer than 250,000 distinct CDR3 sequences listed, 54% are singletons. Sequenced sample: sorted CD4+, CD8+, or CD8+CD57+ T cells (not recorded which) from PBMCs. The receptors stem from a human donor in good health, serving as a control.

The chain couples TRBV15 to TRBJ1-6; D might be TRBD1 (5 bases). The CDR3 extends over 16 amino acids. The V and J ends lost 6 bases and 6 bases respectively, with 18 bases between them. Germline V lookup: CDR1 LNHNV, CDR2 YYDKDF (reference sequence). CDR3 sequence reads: CATRDAPQGLNSPLHF. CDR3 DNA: TGTGCCACCAGGGACGCTCCGCAGGGCCTTAATTCACCCCTCCACTTT.

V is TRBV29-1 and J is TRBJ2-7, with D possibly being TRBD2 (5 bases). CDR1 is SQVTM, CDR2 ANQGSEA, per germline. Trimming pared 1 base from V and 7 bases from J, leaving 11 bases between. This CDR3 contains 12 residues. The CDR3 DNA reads TGCAGCGTTGAAGGGCCAGGCGGGGAGCAGTACTTC. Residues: CSVEGPGGEQYF.

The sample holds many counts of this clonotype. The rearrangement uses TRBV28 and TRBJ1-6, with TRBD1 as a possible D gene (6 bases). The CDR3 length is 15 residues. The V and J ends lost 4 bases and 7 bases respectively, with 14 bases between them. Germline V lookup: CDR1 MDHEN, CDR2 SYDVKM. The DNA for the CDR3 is TGTGCCAGCAGTTGGGTAGGGGGGACCAATTCACCCCTCCACTTT. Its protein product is CASSWVGGTNSPLHF. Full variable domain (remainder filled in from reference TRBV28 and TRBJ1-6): DVKVTQSSRYLVKRTGEKVFLECVQDMDHENMFWYRQDPGLGLRLIYFSYDVKMKEKGDIPEGYSVSREKKERFSLILESASTNQTSMYLCASSWVGGTNSPLHFGNGTRLTVT.

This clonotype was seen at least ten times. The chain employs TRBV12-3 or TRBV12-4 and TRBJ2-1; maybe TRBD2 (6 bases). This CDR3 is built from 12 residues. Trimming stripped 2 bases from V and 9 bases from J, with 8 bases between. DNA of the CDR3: TGTGCCAGCAGTTTATCGGGAGTTGAGCAGTTCTTC. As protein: CASSLSGVEQFF.

The CDR3 coding sequence is TGTGCCAGTAGCAAACGTACTAGCGGGGAGAGTGAGCAGTTCTTC. The encoded protein is CASSKRTSGESEQFF. V usage is TRBV19 and J usage is TRBJ2-1; 10 positions match TRBD2. Trimming took 6 bases from V and 9 from J; bases not matched to a gene: 11. The germline V gene encodes CDR1 LNHDA and CDR2 SQIVND (reference sequence). CDR3 length equals 15 residues.

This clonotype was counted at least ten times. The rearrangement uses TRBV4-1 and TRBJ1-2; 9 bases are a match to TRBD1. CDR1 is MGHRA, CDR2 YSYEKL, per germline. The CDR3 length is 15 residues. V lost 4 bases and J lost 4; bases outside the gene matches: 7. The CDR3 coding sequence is TGCGCCAGCAGCCTCACAGGGGGCGCGGGCTATGGCTACACCTTC. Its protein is CASSLTGGAGYGYTF.

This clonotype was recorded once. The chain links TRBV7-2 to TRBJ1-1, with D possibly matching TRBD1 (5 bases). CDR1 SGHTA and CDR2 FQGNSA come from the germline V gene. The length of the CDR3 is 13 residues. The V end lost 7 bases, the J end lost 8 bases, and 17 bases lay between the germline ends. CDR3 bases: TGTGCCAGCACCCCAGGGAGTTCGTTCGAAGCTTTCTTT. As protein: CASTPGSSFEAFF.

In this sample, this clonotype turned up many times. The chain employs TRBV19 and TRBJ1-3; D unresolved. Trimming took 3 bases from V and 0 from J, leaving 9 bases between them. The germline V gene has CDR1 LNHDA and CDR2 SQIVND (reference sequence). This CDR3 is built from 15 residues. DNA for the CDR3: TGTGCCAGTAGTATTATGGGCGACTCTGGAAACACCATATATTTT. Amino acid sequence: CASSIMGDSGNTIYF.

CDR3 residues: CASSSDRALEQYF. As DNA, the CDR3 is TGTGCCAGCAGCTCTGACAGGGCCCTCGAGCAGTACTTC. The rearrangement uses TRBV12-3 or TRBV12-4 and TRBJ2-7; 7 nucleotides match TRBD1. V gave up 6 bases and J gave up 6 bases; unmatched junction bases: 8. The CDR3 is made up of 13 amino acids.

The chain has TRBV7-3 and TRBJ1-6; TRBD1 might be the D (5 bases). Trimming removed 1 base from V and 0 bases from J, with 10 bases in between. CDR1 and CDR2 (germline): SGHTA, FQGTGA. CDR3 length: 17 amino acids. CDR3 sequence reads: CASSLMGGGSYNSPLHF. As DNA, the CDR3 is TGTGCCAGCAGCTTAATGGGCGGGGGCTCCTATAATTCACCCCTCCACTTT.

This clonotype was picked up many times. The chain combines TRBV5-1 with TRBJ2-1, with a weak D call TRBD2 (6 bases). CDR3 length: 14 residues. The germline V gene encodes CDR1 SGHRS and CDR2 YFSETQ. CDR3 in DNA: TGCGCGAGCGGTGGGGAGGCTGTTTACAATGAGCAGTTCTTC. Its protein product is CASGGEAVYNEQFF.